These 16 T cell receptor beta chains share one sample of origin, sequenced in a study of Graves' ophthalmopathy and Graves' hyperthyroidism. As the template, RNA transcripts were used to amplify TCR beta CDR3 regions. After a first-round RT-PCR with HTBI primers, a second-round multiplex PCR was run. TCRdb reprocessed the multiplex PCR reads via MiXCR and lists one record per CDR3 protein. The table records 660,000 or so distinct CDR3 sequences, roughly 41% of them present only once. The sequenced sample consisted of peripheral blood. The receptor source for this set is an adult man with Graves' ophthalmopathy.

The V gene is TRBV6-4, the J gene TRBJ1-1; the match to TRBD1 covers 7 bases. Trimming at V came to 6 bases and at J to 4 bases, leaving 11 bases not matched to a gene. CDR3 length: 15 residues. Germline assignment: CDR1 MRHNA and CDR2 SNTAGT. As DNA, the CDR3 is TGTGCCAGCAGCCCCGGGAAGGGGGCGGTCACTGAAGCTTTCTTT. It encodes CASSPGKGAVTEAFF.

This chain connects TRBV29-1 to TRBJ1-2; TRBD1 might be the D (5 bases). The CDR3 has 11 amino acids. CDR1 SQVTM and CDR2 ANQGSEA come from the germline V gene. V lost 2 bases to trimming and J lost 8 bases, with 9 bases between them. CDR3 nucleotide sequence: TGCAGCGTTGAAAGCGGGGGAGGCTACACCTTC. Translation gives CSVESGGGYTF.

This clonotype was recorded at least ten times. The chain recombines TRBV2 with TRBJ1-2; no definite D call. The germline V gene has CDR1 SNHLY and CDR2 FYNNEI. Trimming cost V 2 bases and J 7 bases, with 14 bases left between them. The CDR3 sequence is 14 residues long. The CDR3 DNA reads TGTGCCAGCAGTGAAATGACGGACCCCCTTGGCTACACCTTC. Its translation is CASSEMTDPLGYTF.

This clonotype was counted ten times or more. The chain employs TRBV7-9 and TRBJ1-1; 7 nucleotides line up with TRBD1. CDR3 length equals 13 residues. The trim removed 5 bases at V and 11 bases at J, leaving 11 bases unmatched. The germline V gene has CDR1 SEHNR and CDR2 FQNEAQ (reference sequence). The CDR3: CASSQGQTKRAFF. The CDR3 DNA follows: TGTGCCAGCAGCCAGGGACAGACGAAGCGCGCTTTCTTT.

This clonotype was detected ten times or more. The chain has TRBV20-1 and TRBJ1-6; perhaps TRBD1 as D (6 bases). Germline V gene sequence: CDR1 DFQATT, CDR2 SNEGSKA (reference sequence). CDR3 length equals 17 residues. Trimming took off 0 bases at V and 3 bases at J, with 15 bases between the two ends. The DNA of the CDR3 is TGCAGTGCTAGAGATCTAGACCGGACAGTCTATAATTCACCCCTCCACTTT. Encoded protein: CSARDLDRTVYNSPLHF.

V usage is TRBV10-3 and J usage is TRBJ2-6; D is perhaps TRBD1 (6 bases). V gave up 3 bases and J gave up 2 bases, with 11 bases separating them. The CDR3 totals 16 residues. Germline values: CDR1 ENHRY, CDR2 SYGVKD. The chain's CDR3 is CAISDGQNTGANVLTF. The CDR3 nucleotides are TGTGCCATCAGTGACGGACAGAACACTGGGGCCAACGTCCTGACTTTC.

A word on this clonotype: At one end, the junction sequence differs from germline, possibly due to a read error. V and J are TRBV6-2 or TRBV6-3 and TRBJ1-1, with no clear D. This CDR3 has 14 residues. Germline assignment: CDR1 MNHEY and CDR2 SVGEGT. The CDR3 region is CANSSTGGGTEAFF. CDR3 DNA sequence: TGTGCCAACAGTTCCACGGGTGGAGGGACTGAAGCTTTCTTT.

V is TRBV2 and J is TRBJ2-3; 9 positions match TRBD1. From germline, CDR1 is SNHLY and CDR2 FYNNEI. J lost 8 bases, V lost 6 bases, and 12 bases had no gene match. CDR3 length: 15 amino acids. The CDR3 is CASSQAGQGFGTQYF. The CDR3, as DNA: TGTGCCAGCAGCCAAGCGGGACAGGGTTTCGGTACGCAGTATTTT.

Regarding this clonotype: A read error is possible here, since a much larger clone lies one base away. This CDR3 fails to terminate in the conserved phenylalanine or tryptophan, so it likely reflects a read error. J is TRBJ2-7 and V is TRBV5-1; weak D call: TRBD1 (7 bases). Trimming left V 5 bases short and J 4 bases short, with 16 bases between. The CDR3 loop spans 14 amino acids. Germline CDR1 and CDR2: SGHRS and YFSETQ. The CDR3 DNA sequence: TGCGCCAGCAGAAGGGACAGTGGGACTTACGAGCAGTACTCC. Its protein is CASRRDSGTYEQYS.

This clonotype was found many times. This chain connects TRBV20-1 to TRBJ2-7; 8 positions match TRBD2. Per the germline V gene, CDR1 is DFQATT and CDR2 is SNEGSKA (reference sequence). V trimming: 2 bases; J trimming: 3 bases; junction bases outside the gene matches: 3. The CDR3 sequence is 13 residues long. The CDR3 DNA sequence: TGCAGTGCTAGACGGCGGGGGGTCTACGAGCAGTACTTC. Its protein is CSARRRGVYEQYF.

As for this clonotype: The DNA is left out, because the CDR3 cannot be placed on it with certainty; the CDR3 is given as TCRdb lists it. The chain carries TRBV29-1 and TRBJ1-3; the table names TRBD1, a call not compared with the DNA. Germline V gives CDR1 SQVTM, CDR2 ANQGSEA. The CDR3 has 16 residues if both end residues are counted. The CDR3 sequence is CIAGDSEAFFGNTIYF.

The V call is TRBV29-1, the J call TRBJ1-2, with a possible D match to TRBD1 (6 bases). Per germline, CDR1 SQVTM and CDR2 ANQGSEA. This CDR3 has 13 residues. The V gene lost 1 base and the J gene lost 4 bases, with 10 bases spanning the gap. The CDR3 DNA reads TGCAGCGTTGAAGCGCAGGGGCTCTATGGCTACACCTTC. Its protein is CSVEAQGLYGYTF.

Many counts were recorded for this clonotype. This chain links TRBV15 with TRBJ1-2, with D maybe TRBD1 (6 bases). The V gene lost 1 base and the J gene lost 4 bases, with 10 bases spanning the gap. Germline V gives CDR1 LNHNV, CDR2 YYDKDF (reference sequence). The CDR3 consists of 14 residues. CDR3 coding DNA: TGTGCCACCAGCAGAGTAACAGGGCCCTATGGCTACACCTTC. Protein product: CATSRVTGPYGYTF.

This clonotype came up many times. The gene calls are TRBV15 and TRBJ2-5; 8 bases fit TRBD1. Germline CDR1 LNHNV, CDR2 YYDKDF (reference sequence). Trimming removed 5 bases from V and 4 bases from J; junction bases left unmatched: 6. This CDR3 spans 14 amino acids. CDR3 residues: CATSFRTGGETQYF. DNA for the CDR3: TGTGCCACCAGCTTTCGAACAGGGGGAGAGACCCAGTACTTC.

The V and J genes are TRBV10-3 and TRBJ1-4, with D maybe TRBD1 (5 bases). CDR1 is ENHRY and CDR2 is SYGVKD in the germline V gene. The germline V and J ends were trimmed by 4 bases and 8 bases, with 11 bases remaining between them. This CDR3 spans 13 amino acids. The CDR3 DNA reads as TGTGCCATCAGTGGACGGGGCGACGAAAAACTGTTTTTT. This codes for CAISGRGDEKLFF.

A single count supports this clonotype. V usage is TRBV10-3 and J usage is TRBJ2-7; 11 bases are a match to TRBD1. The tail of the sequence fits TRBJ2-1 better, so the J call may be wrong. This CDR3 region has 16 residues. Germline V gives CDR1 ENHRY, CDR2 SYGVKD. In nucleotides, the CDR3 is TGTGCCATCAGTGACCCGGACAGGGGGCTCTACAATGAGCAGTTCTTC. This sequence encodes CAISDPDRGLYNEQFF.